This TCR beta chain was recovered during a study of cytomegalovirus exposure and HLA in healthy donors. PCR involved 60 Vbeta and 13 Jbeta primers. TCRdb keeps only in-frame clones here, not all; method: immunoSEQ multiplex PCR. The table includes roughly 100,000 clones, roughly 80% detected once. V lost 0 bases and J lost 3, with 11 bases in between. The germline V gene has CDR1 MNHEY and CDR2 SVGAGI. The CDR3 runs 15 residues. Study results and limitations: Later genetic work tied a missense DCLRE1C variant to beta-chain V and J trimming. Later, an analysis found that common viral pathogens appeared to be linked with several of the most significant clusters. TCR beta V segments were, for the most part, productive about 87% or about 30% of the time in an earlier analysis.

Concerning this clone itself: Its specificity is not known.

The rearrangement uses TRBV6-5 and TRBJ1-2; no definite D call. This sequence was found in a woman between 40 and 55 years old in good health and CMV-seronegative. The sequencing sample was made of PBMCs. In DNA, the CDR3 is TGTGCCAGCAGTTACTCGACTCGCCGCGACTATGGCTACACCTTC. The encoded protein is CASSYSTRRDYGYTF.